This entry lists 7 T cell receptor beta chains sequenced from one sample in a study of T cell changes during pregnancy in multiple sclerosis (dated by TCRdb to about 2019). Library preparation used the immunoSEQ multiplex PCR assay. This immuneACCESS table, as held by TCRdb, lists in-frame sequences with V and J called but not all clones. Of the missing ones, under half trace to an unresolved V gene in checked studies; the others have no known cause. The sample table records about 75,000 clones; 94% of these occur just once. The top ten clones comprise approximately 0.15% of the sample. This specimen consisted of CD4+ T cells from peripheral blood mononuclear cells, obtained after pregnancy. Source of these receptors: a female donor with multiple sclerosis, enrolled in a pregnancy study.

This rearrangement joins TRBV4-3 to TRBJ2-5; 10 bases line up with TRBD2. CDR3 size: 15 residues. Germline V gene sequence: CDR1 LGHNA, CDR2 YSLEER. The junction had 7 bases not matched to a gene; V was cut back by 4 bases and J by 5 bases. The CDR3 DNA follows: TGCGCCAGCAGCCCTCTAGCGGGGGCGGTGGAGACCCAGTACTTC. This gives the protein CASSPLAGAVETQYF.

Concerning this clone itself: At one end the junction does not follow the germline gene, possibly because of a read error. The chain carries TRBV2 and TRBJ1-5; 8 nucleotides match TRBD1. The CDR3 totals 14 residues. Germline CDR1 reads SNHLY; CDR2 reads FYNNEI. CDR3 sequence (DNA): TGTGCCGGCAGCGGACAGGGCGGGGATCAGCCCCAGCATTTT. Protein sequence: CAGSGQGGDQPQHF.

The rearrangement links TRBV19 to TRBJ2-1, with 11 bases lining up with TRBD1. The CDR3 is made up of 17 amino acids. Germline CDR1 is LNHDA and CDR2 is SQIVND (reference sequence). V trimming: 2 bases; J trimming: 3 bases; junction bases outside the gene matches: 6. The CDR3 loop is CASSITTGTGGYNEQFF. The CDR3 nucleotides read TGTGCCAGTAGTATAACGACCGGGACAGGGGGCTACAATGAGCAGTTCTTC.

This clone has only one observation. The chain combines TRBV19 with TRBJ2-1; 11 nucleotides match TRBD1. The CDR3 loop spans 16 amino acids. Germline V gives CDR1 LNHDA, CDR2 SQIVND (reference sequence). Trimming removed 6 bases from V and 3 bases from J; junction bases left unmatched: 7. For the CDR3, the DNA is TGTGCCAGTAGGGGACAGGGGGTCGGGGTCTACAATGAGCAGTTCTTC. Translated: CASRGQGVGVYNEQFF.

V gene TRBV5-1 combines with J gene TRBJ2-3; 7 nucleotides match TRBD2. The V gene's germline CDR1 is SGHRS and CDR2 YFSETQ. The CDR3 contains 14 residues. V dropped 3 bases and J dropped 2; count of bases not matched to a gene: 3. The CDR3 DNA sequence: TGCGCCAGCAGCTCCAGCGGGGACACAGATACGCAGTATTTT. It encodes CASSSSGDTDTQYF. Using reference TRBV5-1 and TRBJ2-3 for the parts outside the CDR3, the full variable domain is KAGVTQTPRYLIKTRGQQVTLSCSPISGHRSVSWYQQTPGQGLQFLFEYFSETQRNKGNFPGRFSGRQFSNSRSEMNVSTLELGDSALYLCASSSSGDTDTQYFGPGTRLTVL.

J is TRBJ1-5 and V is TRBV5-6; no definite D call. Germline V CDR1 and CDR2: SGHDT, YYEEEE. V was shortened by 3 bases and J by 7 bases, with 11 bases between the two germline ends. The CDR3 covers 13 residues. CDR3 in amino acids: CASSSRHAQPQHF. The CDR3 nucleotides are TGTGCCAGCAGCTCGAGACATGCCCAGCCCCAGCATTTT.

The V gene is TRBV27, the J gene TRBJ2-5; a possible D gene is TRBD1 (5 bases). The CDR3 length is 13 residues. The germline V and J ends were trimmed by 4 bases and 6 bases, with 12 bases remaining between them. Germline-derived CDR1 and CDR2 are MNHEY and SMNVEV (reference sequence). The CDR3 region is CASSWARAKTQYF. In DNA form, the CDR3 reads TGTGCCAGCAGTTGGGCCAGGGCCAAGACCCAGTACTTC.